These T cell receptor beta chains were read from a single sample in a study of OX40 agonist ivuxolimab in advanced cancers. Method: immunoSEQ multiplex PCR; TCRdb's copy keeps in-frame clones and lacks some. This sample yields about 15,000 clones, of which 80% to 90% are seen a single time; about 20% belongs to the top ten. Sequencing used CD4+ or CD8+ T cells sorted from blood, obtained in a trial of the OX40 agonist ivuxolimab. These receptors were taken from an adult with an advanced solid tumor such as melanoma, head and neck, liver or kidney cancer. The CDR3 runs from the conserved cysteine through the conserved F or W. Fields, in order: J gene, V gene, clone size, D gene, CDR3 DNA, CDR3 protein. The D gene is left open where the match is weak. Only some rows state a clone size, as once, few, many or a class for expanded clones.

TRBJ2-7 | TRBV27 | NA | NA | TGTGCCAGCAGTTTATCGTCCCCAGGGCCTTACTACGAGCAGTACTTC | CASSLSSPGPYYEQYF
TRBJ2-2 | TRBV5-1 | NA | NA | TGCGCCAGCAGCTTCGAGAACACCGGGGAGCTGTTTTTT | CASSFENTGELFF
TRBJ2-7 | TRBV18 | NA | TRBD1 | TGTGCCAGCTCACCAAGTCCCGGGACAGGAAACGAGCAGTACTTC | CASSPSPGTGNEQYF
TRBJ1-4 | TRBV23-1 | NA | NA | TGCGCCAGCGGCATTCACCGACAGCTAACTAATGAAAAACTGTTTTTT | CASGIHRQLTNEKLFF
TRBJ1-2 | TRBV5-4 | NA | TRBD1 | TGTGCCAGCAGCTTGGGGGGCGGACAGGGAAAGTATGGCTACACCTTC | CASSLGGGQGKYGYTF
TRBJ2-2 | TRBV5-6 | few | TRBD1 | TGTGCCAGCAGCCCTAAGACAGGGTCGCGCACCGGGGAGCTGTTTTTT | CASSPKTGSRTGELFF
TRBJ2-3 | TRBV18 | once | NA | TGTGCCAGCTCACCAGGTGCGATCAGACCCCACACAGATACGCAGTATTTT | CASSPGAIRPHTDTQYF
TRBJ1-1 | TRBV7-6 | once | TRBD1 | TGTGCCAGCAGCCATGACAGGGGTGAAGCTTTCTTT | CASSHDRGEAFF
TRBJ2-4 | TRBV9 | NA | NA | TGTGCCAGCAGCGGACAGGTAGCCAAAAACATTCAGTACTTC | CASSGQVAKNIQYF
TRBJ2-7 | TRBV6-6 | NA | NA | TGTGCCAGCAGGTACCCGGACGTAGGACTCTCCTACGAGCAGTACTTC | CASRYPDVGLSYEQYF
TRBJ2-1 | TRBV4-1 | NA | TRBD2 | TGCGCCAGCAGCCAAGATTTGGAGGCGGGGGGCTCCTACAATGAGCAGTTCTTC | CASSQDLEAGGSYNEQFF
TRBJ1-1 | TRBV7-9 | NA | TRBD1 | TGTGCCAGCAGCCCCGGGACAGGGTTCGGGGCTTTCTTT | CASSPGTGFGAFF
TRBJ2-4 | TRBV5-1 | NA | NA | TGCGCCAGCAGCCCTGACTTCCACAACATTCAGTACTTC | CASSPDFHNIQYF
TRBJ2-7 | TRBV29-1 | NA | NA | TGCAGCGTACGGGCTAGGGCCTACGAGCAGTACTTC | CSVRARAYEQYF
TRBJ2-5 | TRBV29-1 | NA | NA | TGCAGCGTTGAGAAGGGGCCAGAGACCCAGTACTTC | CSVEKGPETQYF
TRBJ1-1 | TRBV6-5 | once | TRBD1 | TGTGCCAGCAGTTACGTGGGGACAGGCCCTGAAGCTTTCTTT | CASSYVGTGPEAFF
TRBJ1-3 | TRBV5-6 | NA | TRBD1 | TGTGCCAGCAGCGTGGGACAGGGGGACACCATATATTTT | CASSVGQGDTIYF
TRBJ1-1 | TRBV28 | NA | TRBD1 | TGTGCCAGCAGTTTACAGTACAGGGGAACTGAAGCTTTCTTT | CASSLQYRGTEAFF
TRBJ1-3 | TRBV7-9 | few | NA | TGTGCCAGCAGCTTAGATGTGTACGGAAACACCATATATTTT | CASSLDVYGNTIYF
TRBJ1-4 | TRBV29-1 | NA | NA | TGCAGCGTCGCCCCAGCCGGAGAAAAACTGTTTTTT | CSVAPAGEKLFF
TRBJ2-5 | TRBV9 | NA | TRBD2 | TGTGCCAGCAGCTTCGGCTCTAGCGGGAGGGGGCAAGAGACCCAGTACTTC | CASSFGSSGRGQETQYF
TRBJ1-1 | TRBV30 | few | NA | TGTGCCTGGAGTAAAAACAGGGTGCACACTGAAGCTTTCTTT | CAWSKNRVHTEAFF
TRBJ1-3 | TRBV5-6 | once | TRBD1 | TGTGCCAGCAGCTCGGGACAGAGCTCTGGAAACACCATATATTTT | CASSSGQSSGNTIYF
TRBJ2-7 | TRBV28 | NA | NA | TGTGCCAGCAGTCGCAGGGTTTCCTACGAGCAGTACTTC | CASSRRVSYEQYF
TRBJ2-2 | TRBV7-9 | NA | NA | TGTGCCAGCAACGTCAACACCGGGGAGCTGTTTTTT | CASNVNTGELFF
TRBJ2-2 | TRBV5-1 | NA | TRBD1 | TGCGCCAGCAGTACCAGGGACAGGGGAAGCGGGGAGCTGTTTTTT | CASSTRDRGSGELFF
TRBJ2-1 | TRBV19 | NA | TRBD2 | TGTGCCAGTAGTATGCAAGCGGGAACCTACAATGAGCAGTTCTTC | CASSMQAGTYNEQFF
TRBJ2-3 | TRBV27 | NA | TRBD2 | TGTGCCAGCAGCCGTAGCGGGAGCACAGATACGCAGTATTTT | CASSRSGSTDTQYF
TRBJ2-3 | TRBV5-1 | few | NA | TGCGCCAGCAGTAGAGGGAGTGGAGATACGCAGTATTTT | CASSRGSGDTQYF
TRBJ2-1 | TRBV30 | NA | TRBD2 | TGTGCCTGGAATCACTGGACTAGCGGGAGCAATGAGCAGTTCTTC | CAWNHWTSGSNEQFF
TRBJ1-1 | TRBV7-3 | NA | NA | TGTGCCAGCAGTAATTCGGGGGTAGGGAGGATGAACACTGAAGCTTTCTTT | CASSNSGVGRMNTEAFF
TRBJ1-2 | TRBV21-1 | NA | NA | TGTGCCAGCAGGCAATCTGGGTCTTATGGCTACACCTTC | CASRQSGSYGYTF
TRBJ2-1 | TRBV9 | few | NA | TGTGCCAGCAGCGTAGCTACAGCAGGGGAGCAGTTCTTC | CASSVATAGEQFF
TRBJ2-7 | TRBV28 | NA | NA | TGTGCCAGCAGTTTAGCAGATACCTACGAGCAGTACTTC | CASSLADTYEQYF
TRBJ1-2 | TRBV7-3 | NA | TRBD1 | TGTGCCAGCAGCTTAAAGGGGGCGGACAGGGACCGGCAGATATGGGGCTACACCTTC | CASSLKGADRDRQIWGYTF
TRBJ2-7 | TRBV9 | NA | NA | TGTGCCAGCAGCAAGAGCGGTCCCCCCTACGAGCAGTACTTC | CASSKSGPPYEQYF
TRBJ2-7 | TRBV5-1 | NA | NA | TGCGCCAGCAGCTTGGAGAGCGGCCCCGTCGACTTC | CASSLESGPVDF
TRBJ1-3 | TRBV4-3 | NA | NA | TGCGCCAGCAGCCAAGACAGGAGCTCTGGAAACACCATATATTTT | CASSQDRSSGNTIYF
TRBJ2-5 | TRBV7-9 | NA | NA | TGTGCCAGCAGCTCCAGGGGACCGGAGACCCAGTACTTC | CASSSRGPETQYF
TRBJ2-2 | TRBV19 | NA | TRBD2 | TGTGCCAGTAGTATGGTAAAGACTAGCGGGAACTCCGGGGAGCTGTTTTTT | CASSMVKTSGNSGELFF
TRBJ2-1 | TRBV10-3 | NA | NA | TGTGCCATCAGTGGGCCCTCCGGCAATGAGCAGTTCTTC | CAISGPSGNEQFF
TRBJ2-1 | TRBV11-2 | once | NA | TGTGCCAGCAGCTTCTCCCAGGGCGTCTTCTTC | CASSFSQGVFF
TRBJ2-7 | TRBV4-1 | NA | NA | TGCGCCAGCAGCCAAGTCGGGGCATACGAGCAGTACTTC | CASSQVGAYEQYF
TRBJ2-6 | TRBV30 | NA | NA | TGTGCCTGGGCCCTCGGCTCTGGGGCCAACGTCCTGACTTTC | CAWALGSGANVLTF
TRBJ2-1 | TRBV15 | NA | TRBD2 | TGTGCCACCGGAACCCTTCGCGGGGGAACCTACAATGAGCAGTTCTTC | CATGTLRGGTYNEQFF
TRBJ1-4 | TRBV10-3 | NA | NA | TGTGCCACCAGAAAGGGGGGGGGAAATGAAAAACTGTTTTTT | CATRKGGGNEKLFF
TRBJ2-5 | TRBV19 | NA | NA | TGTGCCAGTAGTATTCGAGAGATACAAGAGACCCAGTACTTC | CASSIREIQETQYF
TRBJ2-3 | TRBV9 | NA | NA | TGTGCCAGCAGCGTAGTGGCTAGCGGCACAGATACGCAGTATTTT | CASSVVASGTDTQYF
TRBJ2-7 | TRBV19 | NA | TRBD1 | TGTGCCAGTAGTCGAGACAGGGCCTACGAGCAGTACTTC | CASSRDRAYEQYF
TRBJ2-1 | TRBV18 | NA | TRBD1 | TGTGCCAGCCTTGACTCGGGACAGGGCCACAATGAGCAGTTCTTC | CASLDSGQGHNEQFF
TRBJ2-3 | TRBV19 | NA | NA | TGTGCCAGTAGAGCCAGTTATTACACAGATACGCAGTATTTT | CASRASYYTDTQYF
TRBJ2-5 | TRBV5-8 | NA | NA | TGTGCCAGCAGCTTGGGGGTAGCCAGGGAGACCCAGTACTTC | CASSLGVARETQYF
TRBJ2-1 | TRBV4-1 | NA | NA | TGCGCCAGCAGCCAAGGGTTGGGGGAAATTGGTGAGCAGTTCTTC | CASSQGLGEIGEQFF
TRBJ2-7 | TRBV28 | NA | NA | TGTGCCAGCAGGCCCCCGGGGATCTACGAGCAGTACTTC | CASRPPGIYEQYF
TRBJ1-5 | TRBV30 | once | NA | TGTGCCTGGAGACCCCCCGGGAGGGGCAATCAGCCCCAGCATTTT | CAWRPPGRGNQPQHF
TRBJ2-2 | TRBV6-1 | NA | NA | TGTGCCAGCAGTTTCCGTTCGGAGGCGGTCGGGGAGCTGTTTTTT | CASSFRSEAVGELFF
TRBJ2-1 | TRBV7-9 | NA | TRBD2 | TGTGCCAGCAGCTTAGGCGGGGGGGACATCACCAGCTACAATGAGCAGTTCTTC | CASSLGGGDITSYNEQFF